This TCR beta chain was recovered during a study of cytomegalovirus exposure and HLA in healthy donors. The PCR ran on 60 Vbeta and 13 Jbeta primers. Under the authors' procedure: An analysis that came later counted 80 million or so unique TCR beta chains, 10 million to 12 million shared. Produced via immunoSEQ multiplex PCR; TCRdb's table is partial and in-frame only. Clone size and the V and J calls come from that table; the DNA yielded D and trimming. The sample contains roughly 58,000 clones, 75% to 90% of which appear only once. Whole-study findings and limits: Analysis performed later found more than 15,000 TCR beta sequences associated with HLA alleles at 0.05 false discovery rate.

With respect to this clone: Its antigen remains unknown.

V was shortened by 1 base and J by 0 bases, with 13 bases between the two germline ends. In germline, CDR1 is SQVTM, CDR2 ANQGSEA. CDR3 length equals 15 residues. Material: PBMCs. This chain uses TRBV29-1 with TRBJ2-7, with a possible D match to TRBD1 (6 bases). The sequence was collected from a woman in her thirties or forties in good health and CMV-seronegative. CDR3 DNA sequence: TGCAGCGTTGAAGGGCAACAGGGCAGCTCCTACGAGCAGTACTTC. It encodes CSVEGQQGSSYEQYF.